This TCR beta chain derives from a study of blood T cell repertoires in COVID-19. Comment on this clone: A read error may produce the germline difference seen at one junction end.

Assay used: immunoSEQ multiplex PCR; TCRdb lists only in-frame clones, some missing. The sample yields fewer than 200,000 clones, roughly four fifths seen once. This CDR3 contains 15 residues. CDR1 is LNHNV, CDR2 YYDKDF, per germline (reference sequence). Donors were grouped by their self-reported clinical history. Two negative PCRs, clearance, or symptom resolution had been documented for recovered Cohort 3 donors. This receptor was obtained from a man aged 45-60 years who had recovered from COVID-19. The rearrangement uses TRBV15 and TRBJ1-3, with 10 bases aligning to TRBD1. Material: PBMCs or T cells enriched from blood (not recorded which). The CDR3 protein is CATSGDRDRGHTIYF. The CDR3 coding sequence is TGTGCCACCAGCGGAGACCGGGACAGGGGTCACACCATATATTTT.